The rows below give T cell receptor beta chains drawn from one sample of a study of shared clonotypes between healthy human individuals. Using immunoSEQ multiplex PCR, the repertoire was profiled, and TCRdb retains in-frame clones only, with some absent. The data show fewer than 800,000 clones, about 92% seen once. The source material was naive CD8+ T cells sorted from blood. These receptors originate from a man younger than 45 in good health. The CDR3 runs from the conserved cysteine through the conserved F or W. The D gene is left open where the match is weak. The size entry is marked missing in some rows and otherwise reads once, few, many or a size class.

cdr3_aa cdr3_nt j_call v_call clone_size d_call
CASSQGGGSYEQYF TGCGCCAGCAGCCAAGGCGGCGGCTCCTACGAGCAGTACTTC TRBJ2-7 TRBV4-1 . .
CASSQNRDFVEQYF TGTGCCAGCAGCCAAAACCGGGACTTTGTCGAGCAGTACTTC TRBJ2-7 TRBV14 . .
CASSVLVGGGETQYF TGTGCCAGCAGCGTGTTGGTCGGGGGTGGGGAGACCCAGTACTTC TRBJ2-5 TRBV5-4 once .
CASSLKLGEQYF TGTGCCAGCAGTTTGAAACTCGGCGAGCAGTACTTC TRBJ2-7 TRBV27 . .
CASSLSESGNTIYF TGTGCCAGCAGTTTATCGGAATCTGGAAACACCATATATTTT TRBJ1-3 TRBV28 . .
CASSEAASGSTDTQYF TGTGCCAGCAGTGAAGCGGCTAGCGGGAGCACAGATACGCAGTATTTT TRBJ2-3 TRBV2 . TRBD2
CASSALLIGQGTAGNTIYF TGTGCCAGCAGTGCCCTGTTAATAGGACAGGGAACGGCCGGAAACACCATATATTTT TRBJ1-3 TRBV28 once TRBD1
CASSQDPGDYNEQFF TGTGCCAGCAGCCAAGATCCAGGGGACTACAATGAGCAGTTCTTC TRBJ2-1 TRBV14 once .
CASKDFFSSSTDTQYF TGTGCCAGCAAGGACTTTTTTTCTTCTAGCACAGATACGCAGTATTTT TRBJ2-3 TRBV2 . .
CASSMEAGGNTIYF TGTGCCAGCTCAATGGAAGCGGGTGGAAACACCATATATTTT TRBJ1-3 TRBV18 . .
CATSSPPETGSYEQYF TGTGCCACCAGCAGCCCCCCCGAGACTGGGTCCTACGAGCAGTACTTC TRBJ2-7 TRBV15 . .